The present T cell receptor (beta chain) was sequenced within a study of shared clonotypes between healthy human individuals. As for the study in general: CD8 memory received one plate per donor, CD8 naive two, CD4 memory three and CD4 naive three. Study-level results: Depth of sequencing was expected to influence donor clonotype sharing.

Some clones are missing from TCRdb's copy, which holds only in-frame ones; the method was immunoSEQ multiplex PCR. The sample holds over 95,000 clones, around 73% seen once. With 9 bases removed from V and 1 base from J, the gap between germline ends came to 9 bases. The CDR3 runs to 12 residues. The germline V gene has CDR1 LNHDA and CDR2 SQIVND (reference sequence). With regard to this clone: Its antigen remains unknown.

The chain uses TRBV19 and TRBJ2-5; D gene uncertain. The origin of this receptor is a woman aged 25 to 45 in good health. Sequenced input: memory CD8+ T cells sorted from blood. This sample's subset: CD45RO+ cells pooled with CCR7-negative TemRA cells. The CDR3 bases are TGTGCCAGCGGAGCAGCCCAAGAGACCCAGTACTTC. Protein: CASGAAQETQYF.